These T cell receptor beta chains were read from a single sample in a study of radiotherapy plus CTLA-4 blockade in lung cancer. The method was immunoSEQ multiplex PCR; TCRdb's version includes in-frame clones alone and lacks a portion of them. The repertoire holds 85,000 to 95,000 clones, with roughly 85% as singletons. This specimen was peripheral blood, taken from a patient treated with radiotherapy plus ipilimumab. The receptors stem from a human donor with non-small cell lung cancer that progressed on radiotherapy plus ipilimumab. CDR3s include the opening cysteine and the closing phenylalanine or tryptophan. A D gene is named only where the DNA matches it firmly.

J gene | D gene | V gene | CDR3 DNA | CDR3 protein
TRBJ2-1 | . | TRBV6-1 | TGTGCCAGCAGTGACAGGGGAAGCAATGAGCAGTTCTTC | CASSDRGSNEQFF
TRBJ2-5 | . | TRBV7-9 | TGTGCCAGCAGCCTGGACAGAAGTGAGACCCAGTACTTC | CASSLDRSETQYF
TRBJ1-2 | TRBD1 | TRBV7-9 | TGTGCCAGCAGCTTAATCGGGACAGTAAACTATGGCTACACCTTC | CASSLIGTVNYGYTF
TRBJ1-2 | . | TRBV20-1 | TGCAGTGCTACGGCTAGTTATGGCTACACCTTC | CSATASYGYTF
TRBJ2-5 | . | TRBV7-7 | TGTGCTAGCAGCTTATCAGGGGATTGGGAGACCCAGTACTTC | CASSLSGDWETQYF
TRBJ1-2 | . | TRBV11-2 | TGTGCCAGCAGCTTTCGGGACTATGGCTACACCTTC | CASSFRDYGYTF
TRBJ1-3 | . | TRBV7-9 | TGTGCCAGCAGCCTCTCCTCGGGCCTCAAAAATGGAAACACCATATATTTT | CASSLSSGLKNGNTIYF
TRBJ1-4 | . | TRBV27 | TGTGCCAGCAGCCCGATTGAGACAACTAATGAAAAACTGTTTTTT | CASSPIETTNEKLFF
TRBJ2-1 | TRBD2 | TRBV29-1 | TGCAGCGTAGGGGGACTAGAGTCCCTCTACAATGAGCAGTTCTTC | CSVGGLESLYNEQFF
TRBJ2-1 | . | TRBV9 | TGTGCCAGCAGCGTCTCTTCCAGAAACAATGAGCAGTTCTTC | CASSVSSRNNEQFF
TRBJ2-2 | . | TRBV29-1 | TGCAGCGCATTGGGAGATGGCGGGGAGCTGTTTTTT | CSALGDGGELFF